The clone carrying this TCR beta chain was picked up one time. This sample was taken from a study of T cells in narcolepsy. V was pared by 5 bases and J by 4 bases, with 17 bases between. The CDR3 is 15 residues long. The germline gives CDR1 MDHEN, CDR2 SYDVKM. Here immunoSEQ multiplex PCR was the method, and the copy in TCRdb shows in-frame clones only, minus some. The sample has some 24,000 clones, about 85% seen once. This chain uses TRBV28 with TRBJ1-2; no clear D gene. This receptor was obtained from a human donor with narcolepsy. Sequenced sample: CD45RA- memory CD4+ T cells from PBMCs. DNA of the CDR3: TGTGCCAGCAGTCCCCCTAACAAAGGAGTCTATGGCTACACCTTC. Translated, it gives CASSPPNKGVYGYTF.